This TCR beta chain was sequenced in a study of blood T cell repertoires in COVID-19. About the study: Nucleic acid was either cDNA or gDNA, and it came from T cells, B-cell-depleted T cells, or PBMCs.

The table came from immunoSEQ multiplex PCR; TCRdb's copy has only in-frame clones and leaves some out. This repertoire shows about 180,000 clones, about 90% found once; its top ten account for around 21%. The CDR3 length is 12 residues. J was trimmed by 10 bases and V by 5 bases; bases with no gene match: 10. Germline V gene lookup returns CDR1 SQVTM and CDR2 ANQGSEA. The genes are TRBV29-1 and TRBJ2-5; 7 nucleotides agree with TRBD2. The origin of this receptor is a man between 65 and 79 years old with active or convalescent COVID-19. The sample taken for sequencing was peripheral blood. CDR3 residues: CSVRLMGGSQYF. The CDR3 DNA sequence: TGCAGCGTTCGACTAATGGGAGGGAGCCAGTACTTC.